The sequence of this TCR beta chain was determined in a study of blood T cell repertoires in COVID-19. Only in-frame clones appear in the TCRdb table, and some are missing; sequencing was by immunoSEQ multiplex PCR. The repertoire includes about 20,000 clones, 70% to 80% of them detected once, and about 61% sits in the top ten. V shed 3 bases, J shed 6 bases, and the junction held 6 bases outside the gene matches. CDR1 is GTSNPN and CDR2 is SVGIG in the germline V gene (reference sequence). The CDR3 loop spans 14 amino acids. The TCR originated in an elderly man with acute or convalescent COVID-19. V and J are TRBV30 and TRBJ2-2; 8 bases are shared with TRBD1. The sequencing input was peripheral blood. CDR3 protein: CAWRGTGRSGELFF. CDR3 DNA sequence: TGTGCCTGGAGGGGGACAGGACGGTCCGGGGAGCTGTTTTTT.